The text below deals with one T cell receptor (beta chain). This sample stems from a study of blood T cell repertoires in COVID-19. Study-level background: COVID-19 samples collected from the United States, Italy and Spain covered acute and convalescent phases. The cDNA or gDNA used as material had been derived from T cells, B-cell-depleted T cells, or PBMCs.

Source study methods: Nucleated cell counts were estimated from reference gene primer amplification. TCRdb keeps only in-frame clones here, not all; method: immunoSEQ multiplex PCR. That table supplies the V and J calls and clone size; D and trimming were determined from the DNA. The repertoire holds about 170,000 clones, with 82% as singletons. Losses at the gene ends were 3 bases for V and 7 bases for J; bases not matched to a gene: 9. CDR1 is SGHRS and CDR2 is YFSETQ in the germline V gene. CDR3 length: 15 residues. This TCR was recovered from a woman at least 80 years old with active or convalescent COVID-19. This chain links TRBV5-1 with TRBJ2-1; 8 positions match TRBD1. What was sequenced was peripheral blood. The CDR3 is CASSWQTTGGNEQFF. CDR3 nucleotide sequence: TGCGCCAGCAGCTGGCAAACAACAGGGGGGAATGAGCAGTTCTTC. The full variable domain, completed using reference TRBV5-1 and TRBJ2-1, is KAGVTQTPRYLIKTRGQQVTLSCSPISGHRSVSWYQQTPGQGLQFLFEYFSETQRNKGNFPGRFSGRQFSNSRSEMNVSTLELGDSALYLCASSWQTTGGNEQFFGPGTRLTVL.